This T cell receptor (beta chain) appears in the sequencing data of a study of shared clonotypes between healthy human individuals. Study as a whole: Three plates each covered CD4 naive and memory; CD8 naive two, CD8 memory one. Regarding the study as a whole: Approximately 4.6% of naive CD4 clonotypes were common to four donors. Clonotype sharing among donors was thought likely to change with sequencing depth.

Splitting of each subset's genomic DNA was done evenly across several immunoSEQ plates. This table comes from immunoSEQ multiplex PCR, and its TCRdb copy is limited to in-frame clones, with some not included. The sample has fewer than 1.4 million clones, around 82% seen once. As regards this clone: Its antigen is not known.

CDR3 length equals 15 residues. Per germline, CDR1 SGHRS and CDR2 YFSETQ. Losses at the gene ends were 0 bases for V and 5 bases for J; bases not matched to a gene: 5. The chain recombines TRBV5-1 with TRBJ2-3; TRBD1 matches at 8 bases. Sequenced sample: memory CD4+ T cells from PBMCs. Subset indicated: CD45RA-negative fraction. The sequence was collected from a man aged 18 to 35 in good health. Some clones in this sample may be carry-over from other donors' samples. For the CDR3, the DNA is TGCGCCAGCAGCTTGGGGGGAACAGGGGGAGATACGCAGTATTTT. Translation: CASSLGGTGGDTQYF.